These 25 T cell receptor beta chains were all obtained from the same sample, sequenced in a study of cytomegalovirus exposure and HLA in healthy donors. A multiplex PCR was run with 60 Vbeta primers and 13 Jbeta primers. This table comes from immunoSEQ multiplex PCR, and its TCRdb copy is limited to in-frame clones, with some not included. The data show some 76,000 clones, with just over 70% seen just once and 4.9% held by the top ten. Material: PBMCs. These receptor sequences come from a man aged 55-75 years in good health and CMV-seropositive.

This sequence joins TRBV5-4 and TRBJ2-7; weak D call: TRBD1 (6 bases). The CDR3 totals 16 residues. Deletions cut 4 bases from V and 4 bases from J, with 21 bases between. Germline V CDR1 and CDR2: SGHNT, YYREEE (reference sequence). The CDR3 loop is CASSPNLGAGIYEQYF. The DNA for the CDR3 is TGTGCCAGCAGCCCAAACCTGGGGGCCGGTATATACGAGCAGTACTTC.

The chain carries TRBV6-5 and TRBJ2-7; D possibly corresponds to TRBD2 (6 bases). Trimming cost V 6 bases and J 3 bases, with 15 bases left between them. The V gene's germline CDR1 is MNHEY and CDR2 SVGAGI. CDR3 length equals 14 residues. CDR3 region: CASSPGEAYYEQYF. The CDR3 DNA follows: TGTGCCAGCAGCCCGGGAGAAGCTTACTACGAGCAGTACTTC.

This clone has only a few counts. The DNA for the CDR3 is TGTGCCAGCAGTGCTTACCCAGGACAGGGGAATGAAAAACTGTTTTTT. This sequence encodes CASSAYPGQGNEKLFF. The chain is built from TRBV27 and TRBJ1-4; 9 nucleotides agree with TRBD1. With 5 bases clipped from V and 5 bases from J, the junction kept 9 bases outside the gene matches. The length of the CDR3 is 16 residues. Germline lookup yields CDR1 MNHEY and CDR2 SMNVEV (reference sequence).

DNA for the CDR3: TGTGCCAGCAGCCAAGAGGACAGGGCATTATCCTACGAGCAGTACTTC. It encodes CASSQEDRALSYEQYF. The chain joins TRBV11-2 to TRBJ2-7, with 8 bases matching TRBD1. Germline V lookup: CDR1 SGHAT, CDR2 FQNNGV. V lost 5 bases, J lost 1 base, and 10 bases stayed unmatched. The CDR3 covers 16 residues.

The chain has TRBV6-5 and TRBJ1-5; D might be TRBD1 (6 bases). The CDR3 is 15 amino acids. Between the trimmed V and J ends, which lost 2 bases and 7 bases, there was a span of 15 bases. Germline CDR1 MNHEY, CDR2 SVGAGI. CDR3 in amino acids: CASSYLSDRPQPQHF. DNA of the CDR3: TGTGCCAGCAGTTACCTTTCCGACAGGCCCCAGCCCCAGCATTTT.

The chain joins TRBV4-2 to TRBJ2-5; 9 bases are a match to TRBD2. The CDR3 loop spans 16 amino acids. CDR1 is LGHNA, CDR2 YNFKEQ, per germline. V gave up 1 base and J gave up 5 bases; unmatched junction bases: 8. The CDR3 is CASSQGLAGSWETQYF. The CDR3 nucleotides are TGTGCCAGCAGCCAAGGGCTAGCGGGGTCCTGGGAGACCCAGTACTTC.

CDR3: CASSHPAGQSYNQPQHF. DNA for the CDR3: TGCGCCAGCAGCCATCCTGCCGGACAGTCCTATAATCAGCCCCAGCATTTT. J is TRBJ1-5 and V is TRBV4-1; D might be TRBD1 (6 bases). CDR3 size: 17 residues. V gave up 3 bases and J gave up 4 bases, with 19 bases separating them. Per germline, CDR1 MGHRA and CDR2 YSYEKL.

The rearrangement uses TRBV18 and TRBJ2-7, with 7 bases that match TRBD1. After removal of 4 bases from V and 6 bases from J, the junction contained 6 bases not matched to a gene. The CDR3 contains 13 residues. Germline values: CDR1 KGHSH, CDR2 LQKENI. For the CDR3, the DNA is TGTGCCAGCTCACTAACTACAGGGGCCGAGCAGTACTTC. Its translation is CASSLTTGAEQYF.

The chain carries TRBV5-4 and TRBJ2-5; TRBD1 is a possible D gene (6 bases). The CDR3 has 14 residues. V was shortened by 4 bases and J by 1 base, with 11 bases between the two germline ends. Looked up from germline, CDR1 is SGHNT and CDR2 is YYREEE (reference sequence). For the CDR3, the DNA is TGTGCCAGCAGCAACCGACAGGTCCAAGAGACCCAGTACTTC. Amino acid sequence: CASSNRQVQETQYF.

The rearrangement joins TRBV10-3 to TRBJ2-5; 8 positions agree with TRBD1. Germline CDR1 ENHRY, CDR2 SYGVKD. The CDR3 spans 16 residues. The trim removed 10 bases at V and 5 bases at J, leaving 18 bases unmatched. CDR3 sequence (DNA): TGTGCCAGCAGATACCTACAGGGGGTGGTACGGGAGACCCAGTACTTC. This codes for CASRYLQGVVRETQYF.

The rearrangement joins TRBV30 to TRBJ1-4; D is possibly TRBD1 (5 bases). The CDR3 consists of 13 residues. The V end lost 3 bases, the J end lost 8 bases, and 13 bases lay between the germline ends. In germline, CDR1 is GTSNPN, CDR2 SVGIG (reference sequence). The CDR3 is CAWRDIMAEKLFF. The CDR3 nucleotides are TGTGCCTGGAGGGACATTATGGCGGAAAAACTGTTTTTT.

There are a few counts of this clone. The V call is TRBV4-3, the J call TRBJ1-2; D call uncertain. Germline CDR1 reads LGHNA; CDR2 reads YSLEER. The CDR3 totals 15 residues. V lost 0 bases and J 3 bases, leaving 11 bases between the germline ends. CDR3 residues: CASSQEALTYYGYTF. CDR3 in DNA: TGCGCCAGCAGCCAAGAAGCCCTAACGTACTATGGCTACACCTTC.

This clone was detected only a few times. This chain links TRBV5-1 with TRBJ2-5; 7 nucleotides align to TRBD1. The V and J ends lost 2 bases and 5 bases, in that order; junction bases with no gene match: 9. This CDR3 is 15 amino acids long. Germline loops: CDR1 SGHRS, CDR2 YFSETQ. The CDR3 DNA follows: TGCGCCAGCAGCTTATTTTCGGGACAGTCTGAGACCCAGTACTTC. Its translation is CASSLFSGQSETQYF.

The chain's CDR3 is CASSYRGYYEQYF. The CDR3 DNA follows: TGTGCCAGCAGCTACAGGGGCTACTACGAGCAGTACTTC. V and J are TRBV5-4 and TRBJ2-7; 7 nucleotides match TRBD1. The CDR3 loop spans 13 amino acids. Germline CDR1 and CDR2: SGHNT and YYREEE (reference sequence). The ends lost 3 bases at V and 3 bases at J; junction bases unmatched: 3. Full variable domain (remainder filled in from reference TRBV5-4 and TRBJ2-7): ETGVTQSPTHLIKTRGQQVTLRCSSQSGHNTVSWYQQALGQGPQFIFQYYREEENGRGNFPPRFSGLQFPNYSSELNVNALELDDSALYLCASSYRGYYEQYFGPGTRLTVT.

The chain has TRBV29-1 and TRBJ2-7; D is perhaps TRBD1 (6 bases). V was pared by 0 bases and J by 3 bases, with 15 bases between. This CDR3 spans 15 amino acids. CDR1 is SQVTM, CDR2 ANQGSEA, per germline. The chain's CDR3 is CSVEDGPGVNYEQYF. Written as DNA, the CDR3 is TGCAGCGTTGAAGACGGGCCAGGGGTTAACTACGAGCAGTACTTC.

This clone was found a few times. The V and J genes are TRBV19 and TRBJ2-5; 10 bases line up with TRBD1. V shed 6 bases and J 5 bases; nucleotides not matched to a gene: 6. Germline CDR1 is LNHDA and CDR2 is SQIVND (reference sequence). The CDR3 runs to 14 residues. Here the CDR3 DNA reads TGTGCCAGTAGCGGGACAGGGGAGATCGAGACCCAGTACTTC. Encoded protein: CASSGTGEIETQYF.

V gene TRBV28 combines with J gene TRBJ2-1, with 7 nucleotides matching TRBD1. The germline V gene has CDR1 MDHEN and CDR2 SYDVKM. V shed 5 bases and J 3 bases; nucleotides not matched to a gene: 7. This CDR3 is 15 amino acids long. CDR3 sequence (DNA): TGTGCCAGCAGTCTTTTGACAGGGAACTACAATGAGCAGTTCTTC. Translation gives CASSLLTGNYNEQFF.

The rearrangement uses TRBV10-3 and TRBJ2-2; D is undetermined. CDR3 length: 16 residues. V dropped 3 bases and J dropped 0 bases, with 11 bases sitting between them. Germline V gene lookup returns CDR1 ENHRY and CDR2 SYGVKD. DNA for the CDR3: TGTGCCATCAGTGAATTAGCCAGTGCGAACACCGGGGAGCTGTTTTTT. This translates into CAISELASANTGELFF.

The genes are TRBV19 and TRBJ2-1; 8 bases are a match to TRBD2. Germline V gives CDR1 LNHDA, CDR2 SQIVND (reference sequence). The J segment lost 6 bases and the V segment lost 7 bases, leaving 5 bases of the junction unmatched. This CDR3 comprises 13 residues. The CDR3 reads CASTRGGRNEQFF. The CDR3 bases are TGTGCCAGTACCCGGGGGGGCCGCAATGAGCAGTTCTTC.

The chain combines TRBV19 with TRBJ2-3; TRBD2 agrees at 7 bases. CDR1 and CDR2 (germline): LNHDA, SQIVND (reference sequence). The V segment lost 6 bases and the J segment 6 bases; nucleotides outside the gene matches: 12. The CDR3 is 15 residues long. The CDR3 DNA reads TGTGCCAGTAGCCTCGTTCCCGGCGGGAGTGATACGCAGTATTTT. Its translation: CASSLVPGGSDTQYF. The entire variable domain, with the rest obtained from reference TRBV19 and TRBJ2-3, is as follows: DGGITQSPKYLFRKEGQNVTLSCEQNLNHDAMYWYRQDPGQGLRLIYYSQIVNDFQKGDIAEGYSVSREKKESFPLTVTSAQKNPTAFYLCASSLVPGGSDTQYFGPGTRLTVL.

The chain employs TRBV7-8 and TRBJ1-1; D remains unclear. The CDR3 is 15 amino acids. Germline CDR1 is SGHVS and CDR2 is FQNEAQ. Deletions cut 2 bases from V and 1 base from J, with 11 bases between. The chain's CDR3 is CASSLSPAANTEAFF. The CDR3, as DNA: TGTGCCAGCAGCTTATCCCCAGCGGCGAACACTGAAGCTTTCTTT.

A few counts support this clone. The chain joins TRBV28 to TRBJ1-3, with TRBD1 as a possible D gene (5 bases). The germline CDR1 and CDR2 sequences are MDHEN and SYDVKM. The V end was cut by 5 bases, the J end by 4 bases, with 9 bases between. This CDR3 region has 13 residues. The CDR3 loop is CASSPPGGNTIYF. For the CDR3, the DNA is TGTGCCAGCAGTCCACCAGGGGGAAACACCATATATTTT.

The chain links TRBV28 to TRBJ1-5; TRBD1 agrees at 8 bases. The ends lost 8 bases at V and 7 bases at J; junction bases unmatched: 10. CDR3 length: 14 residues. Germline assignment: CDR1 MDHEN and CDR2 SYDVKM. As DNA, the CDR3 is TGTGCCAGCGGTATAGGACAGGGAAGACAGCCCCAGCATTTT. It translates to CASGIGQGRQPQHF.

This clone was found a few times. This chain links TRBV15 with TRBJ1-3, with 8 bases that match TRBD1. Germline lookup yields CDR1 LNHNV and CDR2 YYDKDF (reference sequence). There are 15 residues in the CDR3. The J segment lost 9 bases and the V segment lost 3 bases, leaving 10 bases of the junction unmatched. CDR3 sequence reads: CATSRGFGQGSTIYF. The DNA for the CDR3 is TGTGCCACCAGCAGGGGGTTTGGACAGGGATCCACCATATATTTT.

The chain carries TRBV4-1 and TRBJ1-4; D is unclear. Trimming left V 0 bases short and J 8 bases short, with 7 bases between. This CDR3 is built from 13 residues. Germline V gene data show CDR1 as MGHRA and CDR2 as YSYEKL. The CDR3 reads CASSQDAIEKLFF. DNA of the CDR3: TGCGCCAGCAGCCAAGATGCGATCGAAAAACTGTTTTTT.